The T cell receptor (beta chain) described here comes from a study of graft-versus-host responses after intestinal transplantation. As for the study in general: Recipients underwent multivisceral, liver-intestinal, or isolated intestinal transplants. All recipients were given anti-thymocyte globulin induction, and tacrolimus and steroids were then administered for approximately 3 years. Study-wide results and caveats: Allograft graft-versus-host to host-versus-graft clonal ratios ran high in patients with graft-donor T cell macrochimerism. GvH clones turned up in recipient marrow; some had shown up first in ileum or blood.

In the case of this clone: Its antigen is as yet unknown.

The assay was immunoSEQ multiplex PCR, and TCRdb's table has in-frame clones only and misses some. This sample yields just over 20,000 clones, of which 85% to 95% are seen a single time; roughly 43% belongs to the top ten. The V and J ends lost 7 bases and 0 bases respectively, with 3 bases between them. The germline CDR1 and CDR2 sequences are MNHEY and SMNVEV (reference sequence). CDR3 size: 11 residues. The chain joins TRBV27 to TRBJ1-1; D is unclear. The clonotype was recovered from a human patient who received an intestinal transplant, so some T cells may come from the graft donor. Sequenced material: PBMCs, taken approximately 260 days after intestinal transplant. For the CDR3, the DNA is TGTGCCAGCATGGTGAACACTGAAGCTTTCTTT. It yields the protein CASMVNTEAFF.